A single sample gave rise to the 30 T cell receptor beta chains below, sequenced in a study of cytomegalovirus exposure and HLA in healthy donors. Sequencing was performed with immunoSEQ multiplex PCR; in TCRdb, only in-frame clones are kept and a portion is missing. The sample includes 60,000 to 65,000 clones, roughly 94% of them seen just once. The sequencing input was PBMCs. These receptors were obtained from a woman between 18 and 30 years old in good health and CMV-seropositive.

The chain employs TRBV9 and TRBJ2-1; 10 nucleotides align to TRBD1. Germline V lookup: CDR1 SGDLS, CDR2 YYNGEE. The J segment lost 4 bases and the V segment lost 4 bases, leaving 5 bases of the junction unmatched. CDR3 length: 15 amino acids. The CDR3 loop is CASSRQGAPYNEQFF. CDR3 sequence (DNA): TGTGCCAGCAGCAGACAGGGGGCGCCTTACAATGAGCAGTTCTTC.

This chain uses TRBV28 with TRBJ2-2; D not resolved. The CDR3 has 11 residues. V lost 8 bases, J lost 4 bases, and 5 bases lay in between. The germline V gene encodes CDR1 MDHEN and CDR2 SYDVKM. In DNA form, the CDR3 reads TGTGCCAGCGCGGTCACCGGGGAGCTGTTTTTT. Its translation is CASAVTGELFF.

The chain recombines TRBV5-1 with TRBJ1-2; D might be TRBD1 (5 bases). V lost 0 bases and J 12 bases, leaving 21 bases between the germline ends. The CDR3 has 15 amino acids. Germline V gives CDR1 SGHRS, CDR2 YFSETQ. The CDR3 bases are TGCGCCAGCAGCTTGGGAACCACAGGATCTGAAGGCCACACCTTC. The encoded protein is CASSLGTTGSEGHTF.

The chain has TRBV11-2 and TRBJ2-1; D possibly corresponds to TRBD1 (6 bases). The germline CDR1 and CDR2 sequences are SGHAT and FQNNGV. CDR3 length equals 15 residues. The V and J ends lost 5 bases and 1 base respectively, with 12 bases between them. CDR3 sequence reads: CASSPLGASYNEQFF. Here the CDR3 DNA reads TGTGCCAGCAGCCCCCTGGGGGCGTCCTACAATGAGCAGTTCTTC.

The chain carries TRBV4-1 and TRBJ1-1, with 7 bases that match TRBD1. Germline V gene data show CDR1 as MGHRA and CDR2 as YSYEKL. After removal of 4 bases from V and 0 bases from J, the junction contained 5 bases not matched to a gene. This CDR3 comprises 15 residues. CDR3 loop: CASSRLTGVNTEAFF. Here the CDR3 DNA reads TGCGCCAGCAGCCGTCTCACAGGGGTGAACACTGAAGCTTTCTTT.

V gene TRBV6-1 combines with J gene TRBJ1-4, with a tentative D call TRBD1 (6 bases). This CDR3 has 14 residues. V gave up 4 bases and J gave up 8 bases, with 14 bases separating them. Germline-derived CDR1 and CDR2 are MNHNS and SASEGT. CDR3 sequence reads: CASSVVGAREKLFF. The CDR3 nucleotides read TGTGCCAGCAGTGTTGTGGGGGCGCGGGAAAAACTGTTTTTT.

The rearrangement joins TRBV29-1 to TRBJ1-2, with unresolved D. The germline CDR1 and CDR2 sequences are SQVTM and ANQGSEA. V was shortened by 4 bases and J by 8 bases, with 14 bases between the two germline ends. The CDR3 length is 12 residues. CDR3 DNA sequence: TGCAGCGTTGGGCCCTTGGCGCGGGGCTACACCTTC. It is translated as CSVGPLARGYTF.

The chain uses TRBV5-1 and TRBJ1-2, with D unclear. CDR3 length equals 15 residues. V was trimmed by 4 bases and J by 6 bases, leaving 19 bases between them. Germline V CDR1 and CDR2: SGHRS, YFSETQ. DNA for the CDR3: TGCGCCAGCAGCCCTCGGAGCCCGGGGAGGAATGGCTACACCTTC. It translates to CASSPRSPGRNGYTF.

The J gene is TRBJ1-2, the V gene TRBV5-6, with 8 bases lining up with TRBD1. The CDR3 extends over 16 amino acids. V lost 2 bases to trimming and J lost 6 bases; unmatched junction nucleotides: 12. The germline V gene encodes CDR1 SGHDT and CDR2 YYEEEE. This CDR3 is CASSFGQGYKLDGYTF. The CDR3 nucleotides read TGTGCCAGCAGCTTTGGACAGGGATATAAGTTGGATGGCTACACCTTC.

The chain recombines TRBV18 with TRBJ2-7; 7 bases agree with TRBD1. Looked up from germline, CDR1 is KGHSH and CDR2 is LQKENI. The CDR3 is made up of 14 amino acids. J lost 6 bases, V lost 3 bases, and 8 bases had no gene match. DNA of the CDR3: TGTGCCAGCTCACCCTTGGACAGGACGGGCGAGCAGTACTTC. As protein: CASSPLDRTGEQYF. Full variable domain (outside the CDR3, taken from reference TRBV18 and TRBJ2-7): NAGVMQNPRHLVRRRGQEARLRCSPMKGHSHVYWYRQLPEEGLKFMVYLQKENIIDESGMPKERFSAEFPKEGPSILRIQQVVRGDSAAYFCASSPLDRTGEQYFGPGTRLTVT.

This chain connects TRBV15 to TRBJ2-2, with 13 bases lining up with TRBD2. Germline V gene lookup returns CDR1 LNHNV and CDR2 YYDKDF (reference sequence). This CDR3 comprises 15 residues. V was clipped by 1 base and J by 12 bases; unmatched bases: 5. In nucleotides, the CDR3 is TGTGCCACCAGCAGAGCTACTAGCGGGGGGGCCCAGCTGTTTTTT. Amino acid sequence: CATSRATSGGAQLFF.

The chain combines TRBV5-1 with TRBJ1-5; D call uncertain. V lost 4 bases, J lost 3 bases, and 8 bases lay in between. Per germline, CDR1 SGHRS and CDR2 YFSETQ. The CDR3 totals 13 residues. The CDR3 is CASSTGNNQPQHF. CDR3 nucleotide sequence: TGCGCCAGCAGCACCGGGAACAATCAGCCCCAGCATTTT.

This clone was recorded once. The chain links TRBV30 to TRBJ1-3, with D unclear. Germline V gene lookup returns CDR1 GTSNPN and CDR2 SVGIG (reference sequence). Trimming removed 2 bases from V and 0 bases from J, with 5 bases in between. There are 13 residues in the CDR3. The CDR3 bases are TGTGCCTGGAGTACAATCTCTGGAAACACCATATATTTT. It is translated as CAWSTISGNTIYF.

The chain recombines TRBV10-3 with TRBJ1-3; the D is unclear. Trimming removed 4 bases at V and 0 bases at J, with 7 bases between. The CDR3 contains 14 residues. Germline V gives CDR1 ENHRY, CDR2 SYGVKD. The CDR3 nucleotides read TGTGCCATCAGTGTAGAGGGCTCTGGAAACACCATATATTTT. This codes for CAISVEGSGNTIYF.

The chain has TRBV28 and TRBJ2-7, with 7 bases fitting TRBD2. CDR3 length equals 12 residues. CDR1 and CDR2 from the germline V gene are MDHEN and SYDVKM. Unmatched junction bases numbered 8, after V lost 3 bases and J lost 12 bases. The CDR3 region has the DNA TGTGCCAGCAGTTTCGCCTCGGGGGGACGGTACTTC. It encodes CASSFASGGRYF.

In DNA form, the CDR3 reads TGTGCCTGGAGTTTAGGGACAGGGGTCACTGAAGCTTTCTTT. It yields the protein CAWSLGTGVTEAFF. This chain joins TRBV30 and TRBJ1-1, with 10 bases fitting TRBD1. The CDR3 has 14 residues. Trimming cost V 2 bases and J 4 bases; bases outside gene matches: 4. The germline V gene has CDR1 GTSNPN and CDR2 SVGIG (reference sequence).

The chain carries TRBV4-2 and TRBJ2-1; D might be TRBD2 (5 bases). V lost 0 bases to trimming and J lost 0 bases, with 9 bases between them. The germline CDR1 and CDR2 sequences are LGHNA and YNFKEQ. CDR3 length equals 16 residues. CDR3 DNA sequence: TGTGCCAGCAGCCAAGACGAGCGGAACTCCTACAATGAGCAGTTCTTC. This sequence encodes CASSQDERNSYNEQFF.

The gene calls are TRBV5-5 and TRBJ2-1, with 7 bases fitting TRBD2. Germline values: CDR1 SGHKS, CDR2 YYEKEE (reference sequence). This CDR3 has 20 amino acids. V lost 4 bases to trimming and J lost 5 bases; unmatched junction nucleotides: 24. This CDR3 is CASSNFEMGLNFGGDNEQFF. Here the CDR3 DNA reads TGTGCCAGCAGCAACTTTGAAATGGGACTAAATTTTGGGGGAGACAATGAGCAGTTCTTC.

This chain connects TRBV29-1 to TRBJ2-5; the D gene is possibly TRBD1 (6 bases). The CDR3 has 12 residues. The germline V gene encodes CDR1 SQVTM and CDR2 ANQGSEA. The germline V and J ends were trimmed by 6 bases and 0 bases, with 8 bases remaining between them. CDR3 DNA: TGCAGCGTGCGGACAGACCAAGAGACCCAGTACTTC. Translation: CSVRTDQETQYF.

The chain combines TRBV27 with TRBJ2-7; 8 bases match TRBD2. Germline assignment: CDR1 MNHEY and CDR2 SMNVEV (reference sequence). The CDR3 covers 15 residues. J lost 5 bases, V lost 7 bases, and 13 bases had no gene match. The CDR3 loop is CASKSTGGPRDEQYF. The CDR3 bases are TGTGCCAGCAAGTCTACGGGGGGGCCACGGGACGAGCAGTACTTC.

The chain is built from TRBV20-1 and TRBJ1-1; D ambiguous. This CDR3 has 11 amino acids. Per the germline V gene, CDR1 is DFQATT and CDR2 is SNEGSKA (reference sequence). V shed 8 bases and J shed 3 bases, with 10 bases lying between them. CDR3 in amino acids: CSPEGDTEAFF. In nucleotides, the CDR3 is TGCAGTCCCGAGGGAGACACTGAAGCTTTCTTT.

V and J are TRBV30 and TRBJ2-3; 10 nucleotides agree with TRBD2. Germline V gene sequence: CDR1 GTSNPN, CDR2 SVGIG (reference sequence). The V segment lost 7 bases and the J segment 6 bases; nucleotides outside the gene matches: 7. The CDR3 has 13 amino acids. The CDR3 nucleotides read TGTGCCTCTAGCGGGGGCCCCGGCGATACGCAGTATTTT. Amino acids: CASSGGPGDTQYF.

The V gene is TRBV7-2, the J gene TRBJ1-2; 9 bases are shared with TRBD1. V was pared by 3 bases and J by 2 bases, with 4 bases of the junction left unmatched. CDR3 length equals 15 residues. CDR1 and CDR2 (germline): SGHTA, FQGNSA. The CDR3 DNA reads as TGTGCCAGCAGCTTTAGACAGGGGGGCAACTATGGCTACACCTTC. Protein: CASSFRQGGNYGYTF.

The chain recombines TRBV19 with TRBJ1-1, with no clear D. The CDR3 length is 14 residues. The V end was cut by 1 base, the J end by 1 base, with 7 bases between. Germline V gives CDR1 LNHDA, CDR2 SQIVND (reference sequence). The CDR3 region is CASSIGGENTEAFF. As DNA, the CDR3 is TGTGCCAGTAGTATAGGAGGCGAGAACACTGAAGCTTTCTTT.

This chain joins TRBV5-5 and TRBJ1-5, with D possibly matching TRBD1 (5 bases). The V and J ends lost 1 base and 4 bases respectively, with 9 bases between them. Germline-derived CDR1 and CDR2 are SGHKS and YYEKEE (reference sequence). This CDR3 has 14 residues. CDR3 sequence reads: CASSLTPGNQPQHF. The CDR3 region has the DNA TGTGCCAGCAGCTTGACCCCAGGGAATCAGCCCCAGCATTTT.

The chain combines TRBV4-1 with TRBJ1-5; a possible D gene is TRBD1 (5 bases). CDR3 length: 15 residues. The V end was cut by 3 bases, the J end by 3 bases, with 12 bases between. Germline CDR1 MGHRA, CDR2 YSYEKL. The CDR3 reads CASSQSDRVNQPQHF. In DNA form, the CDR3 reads TGCGCCAGCAGCCAGAGCGACAGAGTCAATCAGCCCCAGCATTTT.

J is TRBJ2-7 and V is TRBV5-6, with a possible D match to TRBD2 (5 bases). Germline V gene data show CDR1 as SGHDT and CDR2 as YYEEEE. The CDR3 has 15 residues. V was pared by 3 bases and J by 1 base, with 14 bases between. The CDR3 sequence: CASSSGPTGSYEQYF. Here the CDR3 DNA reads TGTGCCAGCAGCTCAGGCCCTACGGGGTCCTACGAGCAGTACTTC.

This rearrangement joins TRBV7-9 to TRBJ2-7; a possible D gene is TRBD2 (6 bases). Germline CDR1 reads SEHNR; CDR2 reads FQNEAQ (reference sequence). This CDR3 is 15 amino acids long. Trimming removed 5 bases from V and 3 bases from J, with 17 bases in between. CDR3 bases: TGTGCCAGCAGCCTGCGTCCCGGGAGAAGCTACGAGCAGTACTTC. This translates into CASSLRPGRSYEQYF.

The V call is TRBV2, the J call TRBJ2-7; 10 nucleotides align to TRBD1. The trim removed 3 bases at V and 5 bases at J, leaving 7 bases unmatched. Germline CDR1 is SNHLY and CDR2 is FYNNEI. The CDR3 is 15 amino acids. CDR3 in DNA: TGTGCCAGCAGTGAGGGGACAGGGGAGTTCCACGAGCAGTACTTC. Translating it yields CASSEGTGEFHEQYF.

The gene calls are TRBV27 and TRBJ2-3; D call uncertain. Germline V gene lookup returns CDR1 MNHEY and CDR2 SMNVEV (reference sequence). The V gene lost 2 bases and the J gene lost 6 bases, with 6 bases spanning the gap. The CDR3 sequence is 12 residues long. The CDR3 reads CASSLVGDTQYF. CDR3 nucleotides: TGTGCCAGCAGTTTAGTCGGGGATACGCAGTATTTT.